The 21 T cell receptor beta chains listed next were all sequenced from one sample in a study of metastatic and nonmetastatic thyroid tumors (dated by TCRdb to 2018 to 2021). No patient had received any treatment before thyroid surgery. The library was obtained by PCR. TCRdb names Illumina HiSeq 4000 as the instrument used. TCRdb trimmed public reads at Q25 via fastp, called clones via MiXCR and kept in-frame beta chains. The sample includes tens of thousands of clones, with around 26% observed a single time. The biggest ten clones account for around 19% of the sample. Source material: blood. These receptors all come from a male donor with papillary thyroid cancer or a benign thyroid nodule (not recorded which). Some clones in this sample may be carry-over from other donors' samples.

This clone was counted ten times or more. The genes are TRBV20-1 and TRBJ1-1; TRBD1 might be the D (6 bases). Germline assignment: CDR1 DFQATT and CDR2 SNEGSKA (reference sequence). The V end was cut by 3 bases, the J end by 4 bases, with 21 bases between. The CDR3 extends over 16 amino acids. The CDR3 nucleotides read TGCAGTGCTAGTGATCGGGGGGGCTGGGGAGGCACTGAAGCTTTCTTT. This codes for CSASDRGGWGGTEAFF.

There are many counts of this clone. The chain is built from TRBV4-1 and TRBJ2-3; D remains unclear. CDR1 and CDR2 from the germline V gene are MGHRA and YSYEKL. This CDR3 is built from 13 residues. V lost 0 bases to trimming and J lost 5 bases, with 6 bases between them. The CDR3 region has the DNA TGCGCCAGCAGCCAAGATCCTCGAGATACGCAGTATTTT. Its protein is CASSQDPRDTQYF.

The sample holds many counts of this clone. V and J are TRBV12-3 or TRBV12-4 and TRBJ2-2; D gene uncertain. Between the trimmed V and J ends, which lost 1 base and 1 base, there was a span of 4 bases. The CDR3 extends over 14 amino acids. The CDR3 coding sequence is TGTGCCAGCAGTTTAGGGCGGAACACCGGGGAGCTGTTTTTT. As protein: CASSLGRNTGELFF.

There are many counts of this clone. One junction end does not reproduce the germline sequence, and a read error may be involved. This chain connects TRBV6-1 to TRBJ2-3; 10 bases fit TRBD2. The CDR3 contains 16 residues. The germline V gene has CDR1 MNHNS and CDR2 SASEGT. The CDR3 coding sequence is TGTGCCAGCAGTGAGCAAGCGGGAGGGCCTTCAGATACGCGGTATTTT. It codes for CASSEQAGGPSDTRYF.

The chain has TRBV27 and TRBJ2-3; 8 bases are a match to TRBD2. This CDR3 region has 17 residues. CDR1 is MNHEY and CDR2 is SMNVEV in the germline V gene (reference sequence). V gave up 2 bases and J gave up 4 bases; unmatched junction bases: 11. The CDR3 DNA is TGTGCCAGCAGTTTACGTGGACTAGCCCGAAAGTCAGATACGCAGTATTTT. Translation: CASSLRGLARKSDTQYF.

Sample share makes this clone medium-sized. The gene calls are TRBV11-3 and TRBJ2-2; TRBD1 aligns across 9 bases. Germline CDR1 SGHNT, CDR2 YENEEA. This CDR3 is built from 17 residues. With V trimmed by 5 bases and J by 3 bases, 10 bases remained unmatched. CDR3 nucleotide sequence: TGTGCCAGCAGCCAAGAACAGGGGGCGTTGTACACCGGGGAGCTGTTTTTT. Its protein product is CASSQEQGALYTGELFF.

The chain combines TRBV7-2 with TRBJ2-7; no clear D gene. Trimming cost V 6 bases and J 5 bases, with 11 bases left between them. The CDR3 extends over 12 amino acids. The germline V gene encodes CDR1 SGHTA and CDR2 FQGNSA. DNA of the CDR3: TGTGCCAGCAGATTGTCGGAGAACGAGCAGTACTTC. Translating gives CASRLSENEQYF.

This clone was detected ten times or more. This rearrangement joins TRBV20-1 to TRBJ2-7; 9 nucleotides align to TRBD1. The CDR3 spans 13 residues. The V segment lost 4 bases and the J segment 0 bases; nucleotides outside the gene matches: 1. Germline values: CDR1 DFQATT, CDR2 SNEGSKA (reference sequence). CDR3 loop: CSATGQGSYEQYF. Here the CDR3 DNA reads TGCAGTGCTACGGGACAGGGCTCCTACGAGCAGTACTTC.

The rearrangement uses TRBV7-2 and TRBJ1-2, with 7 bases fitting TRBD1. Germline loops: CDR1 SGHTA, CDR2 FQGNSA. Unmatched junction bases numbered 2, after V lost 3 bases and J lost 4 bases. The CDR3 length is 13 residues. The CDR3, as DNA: TGTGCCAGCAGCTTGGGACAGTCCTATGGCTACACCTTC. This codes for CASSLGQSYGYTF.

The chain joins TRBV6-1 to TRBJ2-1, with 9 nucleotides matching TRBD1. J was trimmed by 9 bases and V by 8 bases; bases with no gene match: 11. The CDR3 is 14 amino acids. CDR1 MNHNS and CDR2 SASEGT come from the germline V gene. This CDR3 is CASGGQGHGVEQFF. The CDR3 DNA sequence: TGTGCCAGCGGTGGACAGGGGCATGGAGTTGAGCAGTTCTTC.

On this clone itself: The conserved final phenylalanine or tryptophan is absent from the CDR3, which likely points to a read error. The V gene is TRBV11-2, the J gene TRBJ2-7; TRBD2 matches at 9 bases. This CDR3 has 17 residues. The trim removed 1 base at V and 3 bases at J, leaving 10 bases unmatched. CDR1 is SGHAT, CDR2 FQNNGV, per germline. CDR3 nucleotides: TGTGCCAGCAGCTTAGTTACGAGCGGGAGGTCCCGCTACGAGCAGTACCTC. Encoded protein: CASSLVTSGRSRYEQYL.

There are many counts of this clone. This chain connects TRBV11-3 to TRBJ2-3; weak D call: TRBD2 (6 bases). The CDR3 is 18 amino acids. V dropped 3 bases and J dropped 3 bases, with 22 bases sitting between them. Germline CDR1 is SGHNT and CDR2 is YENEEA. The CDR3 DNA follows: TGTGCCAGCAGCTTCCCAGGTGGGAGGAGACTGAGTACAGATACGCAGTATTTT. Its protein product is CASSFPGGRRLSTDTQYF.

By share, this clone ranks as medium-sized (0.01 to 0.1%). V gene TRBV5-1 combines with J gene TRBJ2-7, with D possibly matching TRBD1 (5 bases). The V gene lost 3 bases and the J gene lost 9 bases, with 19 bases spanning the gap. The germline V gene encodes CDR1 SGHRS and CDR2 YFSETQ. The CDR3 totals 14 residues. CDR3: CASSSGQARGGQYF. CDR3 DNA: TGCGCCAGCAGCTCAGGACAAGCCAGAGGCGGGCAGTACTTC.

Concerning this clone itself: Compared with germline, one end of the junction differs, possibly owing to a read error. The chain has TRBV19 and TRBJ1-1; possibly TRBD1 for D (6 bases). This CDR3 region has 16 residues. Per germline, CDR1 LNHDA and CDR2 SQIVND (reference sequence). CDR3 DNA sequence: TGTGCCAGTGGGGGGGCCCAGGGAGGCCCGAACACAGAAGCTTTCTTT. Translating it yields CASGGAQGGPNTEAFF.

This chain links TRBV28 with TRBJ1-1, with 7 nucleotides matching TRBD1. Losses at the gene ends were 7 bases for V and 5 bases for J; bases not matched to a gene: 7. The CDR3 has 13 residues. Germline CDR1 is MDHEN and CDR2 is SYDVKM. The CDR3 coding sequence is TGTGCCAGCAACCCGGGACAGAGGACTGAAGCTTTCTTT. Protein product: CASNPGQRTEAFF.

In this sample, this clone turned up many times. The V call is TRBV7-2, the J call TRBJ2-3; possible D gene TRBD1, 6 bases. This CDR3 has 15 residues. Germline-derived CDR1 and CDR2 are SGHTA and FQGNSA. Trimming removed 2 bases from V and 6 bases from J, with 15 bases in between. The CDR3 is CASSLSGQSWDTQYF. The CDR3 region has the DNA TGTGCCAGCAGCTTATCGGGACAAAGCTGGGATACGCAGTATTTT. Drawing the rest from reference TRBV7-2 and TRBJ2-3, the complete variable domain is GAGVSQSPSNKVTEKGKDVELRCDPISGHTALYWYRQSLGQGLEFLIYFQGNSAPDKSGLPSDRFSAERTGGSVSTLTIQRTQQEDSAVYLCASSLSGQSWDTQYFGPGTRLTVL.

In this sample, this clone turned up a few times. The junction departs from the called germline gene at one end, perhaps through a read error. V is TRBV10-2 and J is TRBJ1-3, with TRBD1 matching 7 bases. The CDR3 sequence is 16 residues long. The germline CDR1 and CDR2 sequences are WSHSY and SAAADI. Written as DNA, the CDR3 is TGTGCCAGCAGTTACACAGGGGCCTACTCTGGAAACACCATATATTTT. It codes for CASSYTGAYSGNTIYF.

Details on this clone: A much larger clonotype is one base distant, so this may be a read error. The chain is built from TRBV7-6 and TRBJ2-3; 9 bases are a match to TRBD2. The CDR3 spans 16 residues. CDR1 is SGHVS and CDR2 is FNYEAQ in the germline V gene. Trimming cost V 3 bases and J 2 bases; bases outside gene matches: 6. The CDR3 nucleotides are TGTGCCAGCAGCTTGGCACTAGCGGGCAACACAGATACGCAGTATTTT. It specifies CASSLALAGNTDTQYF.

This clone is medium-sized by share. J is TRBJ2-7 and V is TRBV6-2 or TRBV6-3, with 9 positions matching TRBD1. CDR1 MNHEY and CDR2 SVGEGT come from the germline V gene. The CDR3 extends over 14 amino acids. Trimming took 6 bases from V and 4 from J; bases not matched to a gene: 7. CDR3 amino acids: CASSWTGATYEQYF. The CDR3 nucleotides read TGTGCCAGCAGCTGGACAGGGGCAACTTACGAGCAGTACTTC.

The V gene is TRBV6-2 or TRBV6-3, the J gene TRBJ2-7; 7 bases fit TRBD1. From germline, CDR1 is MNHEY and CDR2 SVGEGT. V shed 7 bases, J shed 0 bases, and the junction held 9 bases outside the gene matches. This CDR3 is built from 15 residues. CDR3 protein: CASIEGAVLSYEQYF. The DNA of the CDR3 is TGTGCCAGCATCGAGGGGGCGGTACTCTCCTACGAGCAGTACTTC.

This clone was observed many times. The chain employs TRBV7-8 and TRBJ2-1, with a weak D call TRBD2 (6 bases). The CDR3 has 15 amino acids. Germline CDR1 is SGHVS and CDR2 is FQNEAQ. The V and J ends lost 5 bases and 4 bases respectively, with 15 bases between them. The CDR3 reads CASSPSGLVYNEQFF. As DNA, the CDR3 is TGTGCCAGCAGCCCAAGCGGGTTGGTATACAATGAGCAGTTCTTC.